This TCR beta chain was recorded in a study of blood T cell repertoires in COVID-19. The wider study: PBMCs, B-cell-depleted T cells, or T cells were the source of the cDNA or gDNA that made up the material.

The age range of participants was about 18 to 100 years, with residence in about two dozen US areas. For recovered donors of Cohort 3, there were two negative PCRs, clearance, or symptom resolution. The data were produced by immunoSEQ multiplex PCR, yet TCRdb's version contains in-frame clones alone and is incomplete. The sample gives roughly 310,000 clones, roughly 90% of which show up once; roughly 2.6% is in the top ten. The source is a man aged 55 to 70 who had recovered from COVID-19. Sequencing input: PBMCs or T cells enriched from blood (not recorded which).

CDR3 in amino acids: CASSNRGFGNTEAFF. The DNA of the CDR3 is TGTGCCAGCAGTAACAGGGGATTCGGGAACACTGAAGCTTTCTTT. This chain uses TRBV27 with TRBJ1-1; 7 bases agree with TRBD1. V was clipped by 5 bases and J by 1 base; unmatched bases: 7. CDR3 length: 15 residues. CDR1 is MNHEY and CDR2 is SMNVEV in the germline V gene (reference sequence).